Sequencing of this TCR beta chain was carried out in a study of shared clonotypes between healthy human individuals. CCR7-negative CD45RA+ TemRA cells were combined with CD45RO+ cells to form CD8 memory. Genomic DNA from each subset was divided evenly over several immunoSEQ plates. This table comes from immunoSEQ multiplex PCR, and its TCRdb copy is limited to in-frame clones, with some not included. The data hold some 700,000 clones, with 90% observed a single time. The germline V gene has CDR1 MDHEN and CDR2 SYDVKM. The CDR3 consists of 14 residues. V lost 6 bases and J 0 bases, leaving 12 bases between the germline ends.

The sample was memory CD8+ T cells from PBMCs. Subset here: CD45RO+ cells pooled with CCR7-negative TemRA cells. The sequence came from a man younger than 35 in good health. Some clones in this sample may be carry-over from other donors' samples. The chain recombines TRBV28 with TRBJ2-7; D remains ambiguous. CDR3 sequence: CASSPHRSSYEQYF. The CDR3 coding sequence is TGTGCCAGCAGCCCCCACCGGAGCTCCTACGAGCAGTACTTC.